These 17 T cell receptor beta chains were all obtained from the same sample, sequenced in a study of blood T cell repertoires in COVID-19. Some clones are missing from TCRdb's copy, which holds only in-frame ones; the method was immunoSEQ multiplex PCR. The sample has about 120,000 clones; roughly 89% are singletons. The sequencing input was peripheral blood. The receptors come from a woman aged 55-70 years with COVID-19, enrolled during active disease.

The rearrangement joins TRBV6-2 or TRBV6-3 to TRBJ2-7; 11 bases agree with TRBD2. The junction had 7 bases not matched to a gene; V was cut back by 1 base and J by 2 bases. The CDR3 totals 17 residues. The germline V gene encodes CDR1 MNHEY and CDR2 SVGEGT. The CDR3 DNA follows: TGTGCCAGCAGTTACTGGGCTAGCGGGGGGACCACCTACGAGCAGTACTTC. It codes for CASSYWASGGTTYEQYF.

This clone was recorded a few times. The J gene is TRBJ2-7, the V gene TRBV7-9; perhaps TRBD1 as D (5 bases). The CDR3 totals 13 residues. The germline CDR1 and CDR2 sequences are SEHNR and FQNEAQ (reference sequence). V dropped 7 bases and J dropped 2 bases, with 12 bases sitting between them. The CDR3 DNA reads as TGTGCCAGCAACGAGGACACTGCCTACGAGCAGTACTTC. Translated, it gives CASNEDTAYEQYF.

The chain uses TRBV18 and TRBJ1-1, with 8 bases that match TRBD1. Germline V CDR1 and CDR2: KGHSH, LQKENI. CDR3 length: 15 residues. V lost 5 bases to trimming and J lost 0 bases; unmatched junction nucleotides: 5. CDR3 residues: CASSTLQGVNTEAFF. The CDR3 DNA is TGTGCCAGCTCAACCTTACAGGGGGTGAACACTGAAGCTTTCTTT.

The gene calls are TRBV29-1 and TRBJ2-3, with D possibly TRBD2 on 7 matching bases. V dropped 6 bases and J dropped 6 bases, with 19 bases sitting between them. Germline loops: CDR1 SQVTM, CDR2 ANQGSEA. The CDR3 has 14 residues. CDR3 amino acids: CSVGVAGAGDTQYF. The CDR3, as DNA: TGCAGCGTGGGTGTTGCGGGGGCGGGGGATACGCAGTATTTT.

The chain links TRBV6-5 to TRBJ2-3; the D is unclear. V was pared by 7 bases and J by 2 bases, with 10 bases between. The germline V gene encodes CDR1 MNHEY and CDR2 SVGAGI. The CDR3 contains 13 residues. In nucleotides, the CDR3 is TGTGCCAGCACTGTCTTCCCCACAGATACGCAGTATTTT. Encoded protein: CASTVFPTDTQYF.

This sequence joins TRBV4-2 and TRBJ2-1; 8 bases are a match to TRBD1. Germline V gene data show CDR1 as LGHNA and CDR2 as YNFKEQ. Trimming took 4 bases from V and 7 from J; bases not matched to a gene: 12. This CDR3 has 16 residues. The CDR3 bases are TGTGCCAGCAGCCCGGGCGACAGGGGAATTGTTAATGAGCAGTTCTTC. It yields the protein CASSPGDRGIVNEQFF.

This clone has just a few counts. V is TRBV4-3 and J is TRBJ1-1; 8 bases are a match to TRBD1. Germline loops: CDR1 LGHNA, CDR2 YSLEER. V dropped 4 bases and J dropped 2; count of bases not matched to a gene: 6. The CDR3 covers 15 residues. CDR3 region: CASSLDRGSNTEAFF. CDR3 in DNA: TGCGCCAGCAGCCTAGACAGGGGTTCAAACACTGAAGCTTTCTTT.

The chain has TRBV7-2 and TRBJ1-2; the match to TRBD1 covers 12 bases. Per germline, CDR1 SGHTA and CDR2 FQGNSA. The length of the CDR3 is 15 residues. Unmatched junction bases numbered 3, after V lost 2 bases and J lost 5 bases. The CDR3 nucleotides are TGTGCCAGCAGCTTATCGGGACAGGGGGCGTATGGCTACACCTTC. This sequence encodes CASSLSGQGAYGYTF.

The rearrangement links TRBV19 to TRBJ2-7; the match to TRBD2 covers 14 bases. Germline V gene sequence: CDR1 LNHDA, CDR2 SQIVND (reference sequence). The CDR3 totals 15 residues. With 6 bases clipped from V and 8 bases from J, the junction kept 9 bases outside the gene matches. CDR3 region: CASSQTTSGGEKQYF. The CDR3 nucleotides read TGTGCCAGTAGCCAAACGACTAGCGGGGGGGAGAAGCAGTACTTC. Full variable domain (missing parts from reference TRBV19 and TRBJ2-7): DGGITQSPKYLFRKEGQNVTLSCEQNLNHDAMYWYRQDPGQGLRLIYYSQIVNDFQKGDIAEGYSVSREKKESFPLTVTSAQKNPTAFYLCASSQTTSGGEKQYFGPGTRLTVT.

Here the CDR3 DNA reads TGTGCCAGCAGCTTAGCGCTCTTAACAGAGCAAACGAAAGAGACCCAGTACTTC. As protein: CASSLALLTEQTKETQYF. The J gene is TRBJ2-5, the V gene TRBV7-2; no reliable D call. The V and J ends lost 0 bases and 3 bases respectively, with 20 bases between them. From germline, CDR1 is SGHTA and CDR2 FQGNSA. This CDR3 is built from 18 residues.

V is TRBV19 and J is TRBJ2-7; tentatively, D is TRBD1 (6 bases). The length of the CDR3 is 13 residues. The V end was cut by 5 bases, the J end by 5 bases, with 13 bases between. Germline values: CDR1 LNHDA, CDR2 SQIVND (reference sequence). CDR3 coding DNA: TGTGCCAGTAGTTCACAGGGACGGAACGAGCAGTACTTC. It encodes CASSSQGRNEQYF.

J is TRBJ2-3 and V is TRBV6-2 or TRBV6-3; 7 bases fit TRBD1. The germline gives CDR1 MNHEY, CDR2 SVGEGT. J gave up 0 bases and V 4 bases, and 4 bases lay outside the gene matches. There are 15 residues in the CDR3. CDR3 nucleotide sequence: TGTGCCAGCAGTTGGGGGACAGAAAGCACAGATACGCAGTATTTT. Translating gives CASSWGTESTDTQYF.

This chain connects TRBV5-5 to TRBJ2-2; 7 nucleotides align to TRBD1. Losses at the gene ends were 3 bases for V and 5 bases for J; bases not matched to a gene: 7. The CDR3 loop spans 15 amino acids. Germline V CDR1 and CDR2: SGHKS, YYEKEE (reference sequence). CDR3 residues: CASSSGQSGTGELFF. The CDR3 DNA reads TGTGCCAGCAGCTCGGGACAGTCAGGAACCGGGGAGCTGTTTTTT.

The DNA for the CDR3 is TGTGCCAGCAGTCTCCAGGGGGAAAACACCATATATTTT. Translation gives CASSLQGENTIYF. The chain combines TRBV6-5 with TRBJ1-3; 7 nucleotides align to TRBD1. J was trimmed by 6 bases and V by 5 bases; bases with no gene match: 4. Germline V gives CDR1 MNHEY, CDR2 SVGAGI. The CDR3 covers 13 residues.

This clone was found once. The chain combines TRBV19 with TRBJ1-1; the D is unclear. V lost 5 bases and J 0 bases, leaving 10 bases between the germline ends. Per the germline V gene, CDR1 is LNHDA and CDR2 is SQIVND (reference sequence). The CDR3 contains 14 residues. CDR3 in amino acids: CASSLSRMNTEAFF. In nucleotides, the CDR3 is TGTGCCAGTAGTCTGTCGAGAATGAACACTGAAGCTTTCTTT. Looking up the rest from reference TRBV19 and TRBJ1-1 gives the full variable domain: DGGITQSPKYLFRKEGQNVTLSCEQNLNHDAMYWYRQDPGQGLRLIYYSQIVNDFQKGDIAEGYSVSREKKESFPLTVTSAQKNPTAFYLCASSLSRMNTEAFFGQGTRLTVV.

The chain uses TRBV7-2 and TRBJ2-5; D gene uncertain. The V end was cut by 2 bases, the J end by 5 bases, with 6 bases between. This CDR3 contains 12 residues. Germline V gene data show CDR1 as SGHTA and CDR2 as FQGNSA. The CDR3 is CASSLLRETQYF. DNA for the CDR3: TGTGCCAGCAGCTTACTCAGGGAGACCCAGTACTTC.

The rearrangement uses TRBV6-2 or TRBV6-3 and TRBJ2-3, with D possibly matching TRBD2 (5 bases). Trimming cost V 2 bases and J 5 bases, with 11 bases left between them. Germline CDR1 MNHEY, CDR2 SVGEGT. The CDR3 extends over 14 amino acids. This CDR3 is CASSYSPRGDTQYF. The CDR3 region has the DNA TGTGCCAGCAGTTACAGTCCCCGGGGAGATACGCAGTATTTT.